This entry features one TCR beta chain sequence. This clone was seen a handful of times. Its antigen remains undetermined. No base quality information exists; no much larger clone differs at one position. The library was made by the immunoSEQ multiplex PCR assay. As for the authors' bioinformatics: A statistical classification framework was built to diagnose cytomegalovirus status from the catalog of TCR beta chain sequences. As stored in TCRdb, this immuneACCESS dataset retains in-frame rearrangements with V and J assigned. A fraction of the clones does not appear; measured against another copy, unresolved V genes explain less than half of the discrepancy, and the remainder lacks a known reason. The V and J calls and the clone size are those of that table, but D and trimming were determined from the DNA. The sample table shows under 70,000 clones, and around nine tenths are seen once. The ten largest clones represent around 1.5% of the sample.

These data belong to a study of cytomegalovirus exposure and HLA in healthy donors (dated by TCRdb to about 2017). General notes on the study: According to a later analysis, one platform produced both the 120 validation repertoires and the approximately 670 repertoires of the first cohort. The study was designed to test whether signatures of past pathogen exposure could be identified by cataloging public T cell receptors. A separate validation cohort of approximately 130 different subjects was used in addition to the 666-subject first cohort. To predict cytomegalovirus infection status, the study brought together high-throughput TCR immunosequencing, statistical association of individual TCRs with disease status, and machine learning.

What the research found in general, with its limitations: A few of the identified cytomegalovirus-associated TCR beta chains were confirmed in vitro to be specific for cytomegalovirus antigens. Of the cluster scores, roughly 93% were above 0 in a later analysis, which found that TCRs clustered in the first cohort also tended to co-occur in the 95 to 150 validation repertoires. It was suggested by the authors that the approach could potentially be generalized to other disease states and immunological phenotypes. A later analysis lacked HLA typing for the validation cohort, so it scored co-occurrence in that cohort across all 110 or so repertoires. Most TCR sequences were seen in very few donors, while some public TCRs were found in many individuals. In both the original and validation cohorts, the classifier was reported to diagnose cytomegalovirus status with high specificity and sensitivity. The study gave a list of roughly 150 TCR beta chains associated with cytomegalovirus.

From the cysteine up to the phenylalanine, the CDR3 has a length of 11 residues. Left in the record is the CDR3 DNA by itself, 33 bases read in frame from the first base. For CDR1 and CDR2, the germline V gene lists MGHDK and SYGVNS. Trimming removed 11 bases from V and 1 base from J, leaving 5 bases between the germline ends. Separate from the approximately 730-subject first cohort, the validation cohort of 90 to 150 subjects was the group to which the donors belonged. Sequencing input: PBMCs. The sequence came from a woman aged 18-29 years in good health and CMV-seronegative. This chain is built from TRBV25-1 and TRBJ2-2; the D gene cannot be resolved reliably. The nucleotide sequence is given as TGTGCCCCCGGGAACACCGGGGAGCTGTTTTTT. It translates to CAPGNTGELFF.